This T cell receptor (beta chain) was identified in a study of T cell responses to AZD1222 COVID-19 vaccine. Overall study findings and caveats: It should be noted that donors were predominantly white British and more often female, and clonal diversity was possibly underestimated. Baseline serostatus was positive in only six AZD1222 recipients.

Trimming removed 2 bases from V and 5 bases from J, with 12 bases in between. CDR3 length: 14 amino acids. Germline values: CDR1 LGHDT, CDR2 YNNKEL (reference sequence). To note about this clone: The antigen remains undetermined.

The assay was immunoSEQ multiplex PCR, and TCRdb's table has in-frame clones only and misses some. The data show about 140,000 clones, nearly 95% seen once. The clonotype originates from an adult in good health. The rearrangement links TRBV3-1 (or the pseudogene TRBV3-2) to TRBJ1-1; D is undetermined. The sequencing here drew on peripheral blood, taken on day 0 of AZD1222 vaccination. The CDR3 nucleotides are TGTGCCAGCAGCCAATTAAGGCCGATAACTGAAGCTTTCTTT. Translation: CASSQLRPITEAFF.